This TCR beta chain was identified during a study of CD8 T cells in ankylosing spondylitis. Whole-study results and caveats: A number of the motif variants had already been described in reactive arthritis synovial fluid and blood. Enrichment of disease-linked clones was reportedly significant in matched ankylosing spondylitis synovial fluid.

This CDR3 spans 12 amino acids. The germline V and J ends were trimmed by 6 bases and 6 bases, with 10 bases remaining between them. A quantitative 5'-RACE method, one with molecular barcodes, was used to make TCR beta libraries. Using its own MiXCR run on the 5' RACE reads, TCRdb lists one record per CDR3 protein. The table records fewer than 200,000 distinct CDR3 sequences, 9.5% to 10% of them present only once. The sample holds many counts of this clonotype. Its antigen is unknown. This TCR derives from a female donor with ankylosing spondylitis or in good health (not recorded which). The source material was blood, either unsorted or a sorted T cell fraction (not recorded which). The rearrangement joins TRBV12-3 or TRBV12-4 to TRBJ2-3; D perhaps matches TRBD2 (6 bases). For the CDR3, the DNA is TGTGCCAGCAGCCCTGGGGGGGATACGCAGTATTTT. It translates to CASSPGGDTQYF.